Below, 10 T cell receptor beta chains from the same sample are listed, as sequenced in a study of chemoradiotherapy in HPV16-positive cancers. Assay used: immunoSEQ multiplex PCR; TCRdb lists only in-frame clones, some missing. This table holds approximately 30,000 clones, over 90% found once. The specimen comprised blood, sampled from a patient who underwent chemoradiotherapy. Source of these receptors: a human donor with HPV-associated anogenital cancer.

The chain uses TRBV6-1 and TRBJ1-5, with unresolved D. Germline V gives CDR1 MNHNS, CDR2 SASEGT. The ends were cut back, 4 bases at V and 4 bases at J, with 8 bases in the middle. The CDR3 has 13 residues. The CDR3 is CASSVEINQPQHF. CDR3 DNA: TGTGCCAGCAGTGTTGAGATTAATCAGCCCCAGCATTTT.

V usage is TRBV14 and J usage is TRBJ2-1; either TRBD1 or TRBD2 may supply D (5 bases each). CDR3 length equals 13 residues. Trimming removed 1 base from V and 13 bases from J, with 14 bases in between. The V gene's germline CDR1 is SGHDN and CDR2 FVKESK. The CDR3 sequence: CASSQVREHAQFF. The CDR3 DNA is TGTGCCAGCAGCCAAGTCAGGGAGCATGCCCAGTTCTTC.

The chain combines TRBV6-5 with TRBJ2-7; D may match TRBD1 or TRBD2 (5 bases each). V was clipped by 0 bases and J by 5 bases, with 17 bases between them. The CDR3 contains 16 residues. The germline V gene has CDR1 MNHEY and CDR2 SVGAGI. The CDR3 loop reads CASSYSAIGTSDEQYF. DNA for the CDR3: TGTGCCAGCAGTTACTCGGCTATCGGGACGAGCGACGAGCAGTACTTC.

This chain connects TRBV7-2 to TRBJ2-7; possibly TRBD1 for D (6 bases). The CDR3 contains 12 residues. Trimming shortened V by 4 bases and J by 3 bases, and 7 bases separated the two germline ends. The germline V gene has CDR1 SGHTA and CDR2 FQGNSA. In nucleotides, the CDR3 is TGTGCCAGCAGCTCACAGGGCTACGAGCAGTACTTC. This codes for CASSSQGYEQYF.

The CDR3 region is CASSPQGRGQPQHF. The CDR3 nucleotides are TGCGCCAGCAGCCCCCAGGGACGGGGACAGCCCCAGCATTTT. V usage is TRBV5-1 and J usage is TRBJ1-5; tentatively, D is TRBD1 (5 bases). The germline V gene has CDR1 SGHRS and CDR2 YFSETQ. The CDR3 consists of 14 residues. V lost 4 bases and J 7 bases, leaving 15 bases between the germline ends.

The CDR3 DNA reads as TGTGCCAGCAGCGTAGGAACCCCACAGTTTAGCGCGAGCTCCTACAATGAGCAGTTCTTC. This sequence encodes CASSVGTPQFSASSYNEQFF. This chain links TRBV9 with TRBJ2-1, with a tentative D call TRBD2 (5 bases). This CDR3 spans 20 amino acids. The V and J ends lost 0 bases and 0 bases respectively, with 22 bases between them. Germline loops: CDR1 SGDLS, CDR2 YYNGEE.

The V call is TRBV5-1, the J call TRBJ2-7; 7 nucleotides line up with TRBD2. J gave up 4 bases and V 4 bases, and 8 bases lay outside the gene matches. The germline V gene has CDR1 SGHRS and CDR2 YFSETQ. The CDR3 has 14 residues. DNA for the CDR3: TGCGCCAGCAGCCCACTAGCGAAACTATACGAGCAGTACTTC. This translates into CASSPLAKLYEQYF.

The chain uses TRBV2 and TRBJ1-1, with D possibly TRBD1 on 5 matching bases. V lost 6 bases, J lost 2 bases, and 13 bases lay in between. CDR1 is SNHLY, CDR2 FYNNEI, per germline. The CDR3 is 14 residues long. CDR3 sequence (DNA): TGTGCCAGCAGGAAGACAGAGACCAACACTGAAGCTTTCTTT. This codes for CASRKTETNTEAFF. Based on the CDR3 plus reference TRBV2 and TRBJ1-1, the full variable domain is EPEVTQTPSHQVTQMGQEVILRCVPISNHLYFYWYRQILGQKVEFLVSFYNNEISEKSEIFDDQFSVERPDGSNFTLKIRSTKLEDSAMYFCASRKTETNTEAFFGQGTRLTVV.

V gene TRBV7-8 combines with J gene TRBJ2-7; the match to TRBD1 covers 10 bases. After removal of 2 bases from V and 7 bases from J, the junction contained 8 bases not matched to a gene. The CDR3 totals 15 residues. From germline, CDR1 is SGHVS and CDR2 FQNEAQ. The chain's CDR3 is CASSLTGQGGKEQYF. CDR3 DNA: TGTGCCAGCAGCTTAACCGGACAGGGGGGCAAAGAGCAGTACTTC.

This chain uses TRBV27 with TRBJ2-7; 8 bases map to TRBD1. The CDR3 loop spans 13 amino acids. With V trimmed by 6 bases and J by 5 bases, 6 bases remained unmatched. CDR1 is MNHEY and CDR2 is SMNVEV in the germline V gene (reference sequence). Here the CDR3 reads CASSPRGPHEQYF. In nucleotides, the CDR3 is TGTGCCAGCAGCCCCAGGGGGCCCCACGAGCAGTACTTC.